What follows are 28 T cell receptor beta chains derived from one specimen sequenced in a study of blood T cell repertoires in COVID-19. Clones were sequenced by immunoSEQ multiplex PCR, and TCRdb holds only the in-frame ones, with some missing. The sample yields 150,000 to 200,000 clones, about 86% seen once. Sequencing used peripheral blood. All receptors come from a human donor with acute or convalescent COVID-19. The donor label of this sample is uncertain.

The gene calls are TRBV5-6 and TRBJ1-2; possible D gene TRBD1, 5 bases. The CDR3 covers 14 residues. Germline V lookup: CDR1 SGHDT, CDR2 YYEEEE. V was shortened by 2 bases and J by 2 bases, with 10 bases between the two germline ends. CDR3 in DNA: TGTGCCAGCAGCTTCGGACAAGAGAACTATGGCTACACCTTC. Translating it yields CASSFGQENYGYTF.

The chain is built from TRBV19 and TRBJ2-1; 8 nucleotides match TRBD2. The CDR3 loop spans 15 amino acids. Trimming removed 5 bases from V and 0 bases from J; junction bases left unmatched: 3. Germline V gene data show CDR1 as LNHDA and CDR2 as SQIVND (reference sequence). The CDR3 protein is CASSPGTSSYNEQFF. The DNA for the CDR3 is TGTGCCAGTAGTCCCGGGACTAGCTCCTACAATGAGCAGTTCTTC. Full variable domain (missing parts from reference TRBV19 and TRBJ2-1): DGGITQSPKYLFRKEGQNVTLSCEQNLNHDAMYWYRQDPGQGLRLIYYSQIVNDFQKGDIAEGYSVSREKKESFPLTVTSAQKNPTAFYLCASSPGTSSYNEQFFGPGTRLTVL.

The V call is TRBV2, the J call TRBJ1-4; D possibly corresponds to TRBD1 (6 bases). Germline CDR1 SNHLY, CDR2 FYNNEI. CDR3 length: 18 residues. The V end lost 9 bases, the J end lost 0 bases, and 23 bases lay between the germline ends. CDR3 sequence reads: CARRGIQGDGTTNEKLFF. The DNA of the CDR3 is TGTGCCAGGCGAGGCATACAGGGAGATGGGACAACTAATGAAAAACTGTTTTTT.

This sequence joins TRBV5-1 and TRBJ1-1, with D hard to call. The germline CDR1 and CDR2 sequences are SGHRS and YFSETQ. Trimming removed 0 bases from V and 0 bases from J, with 9 bases in between. The CDR3 sequence is 15 residues long. Here the CDR3 reads CASSLGEGLNTEAFF. CDR3 nucleotides: TGCGCCAGCAGCTTGGGTGAGGGATTGAACACTGAAGCTTTCTTT.

The rearrangement uses TRBV9 and TRBJ2-2, with D unresolved. V gave up 0 bases and J gave up 8 bases, with 11 bases separating them. From germline, CDR1 is SGDLS and CDR2 YYNGEE. The CDR3 length is 14 residues. The CDR3, as DNA: TGTGCCAGCAGCGTAGACCCAGCGTCAGGGGAGCTGTTTTTT. It codes for CASSVDPASGELFF.

This chain connects TRBV18 to TRBJ1-1; the D is unclear. The length of the CDR3 is 15 residues. Per germline, CDR1 KGHSH and CDR2 LQKENI. Trimming removed 4 bases at V and 1 base at J, with 13 bases between. CDR3 protein: CASSQYAAENTEAFF. For the CDR3, the DNA is TGTGCCAGCTCACAGTATGCGGCGGAGAACACTGAAGCTTTCTTT.

This sequence joins TRBV3-1 (or the pseudogene TRBV3-2) and TRBJ1-3; TRBD1 matches 8 bases. Germline values: CDR1 LGHDT, CDR2 YNNKEL (reference sequence). The CDR3 runs to 15 residues. With V trimmed by 3 bases and J by 4 bases, 5 bases remained unmatched. CDR3 sequence (DNA): TGTGCCAGCAGCCAGGGACAGGTAGCAGGAAACACCATATATTTT. It is translated as CASSQGQVAGNTIYF.

This clone was found a few times. V and J are TRBV9 and TRBJ1-4; possibly TRBD1 for D (6 bases). The CDR3 runs to 16 residues. Trimming took 3 bases from V and 5 from J, leaving 17 bases between them. Germline V gene data show CDR1 as SGDLS and CDR2 as YYNGEE. CDR3 nucleotide sequence: TGTGCCAGCAGCGCCCTCGGGACACTGATAAATGAAAAACTGTTTTTT. As protein: CASSALGTLINEKLFF.

The rearrangement joins TRBV7-9 to TRBJ2-6; TRBD1 might be the D (6 bases). This CDR3 has 16 residues. Trimming cost V 6 bases and J 2 bases, with 14 bases left between them. Per germline, CDR1 SEHNR and CDR2 FQNEAQ (reference sequence). Here the CDR3 reads CASRILQGAGANVLTF. The CDR3 nucleotides read TGTGCCAGCAGGATCCTACAGGGAGCTGGGGCCAACGTCCTGACTTTC.

The V and J genes are TRBV27 and TRBJ1-5; 9 bases fit TRBD1. This CDR3 region has 16 residues. V lost 5 bases and J lost 7; bases outside the gene matches: 12. Germline CDR1 is MNHEY and CDR2 is SMNVEV (reference sequence). The CDR3 bases are TGTGCCAGCAGTACTCCCGGGACAGGGCTCTTGCAGCCCCAGCATTTT. Protein product: CASSTPGTGLLQPQHF.

This rearrangement joins TRBV7-2 to TRBJ1-3; a possible D gene is TRBD1 (6 bases). The CDR3 is 15 residues long. Trimming stripped 0 bases from V and 3 bases from J, with 9 bases between. Germline CDR1 and CDR2: SGHTA and FQGNSA. CDR3 nucleotide sequence: TGTGCCAGCAGCTTAGCGGGCAGGGGTGGAAACACCATATATTTT. It yields the protein CASSLAGRGGNTIYF. The full variable domain, in which reference TRBV7-2 and TRBJ1-3 provide the parts outside the CDR3, is GAGVSQSPSNKVTEKGKDVELRCDPISGHTALYWYRQSLGQGLEFLIYFQGNSAPDKSGLPSDRFSAERTGGSVSTLTIQRTQQEDSAVYLCASSLAGRGGNTIYFGEGSWLTVV.

The rearrangement joins TRBV10-3 to TRBJ2-3; TRBD2 agrees at 13 bases. The germline CDR1 and CDR2 sequences are ENHRY and SYGVKD. This CDR3 is built from 15 residues. V dropped 4 bases and J dropped 6; count of bases not matched to a gene: 4. This chain's CDR3 is CAISGLAGGGDTQYF. The CDR3 DNA reads as TGTGCCATCAGTGGACTAGCGGGGGGTGGGGATACGCAGTATTTT.

The V gene is TRBV5-4, the J gene TRBJ1-6, with D perhaps matching TRBD1 (5 bases). Per the germline V gene, CDR1 is SGHNT and CDR2 is YYREEE (reference sequence). There are 14 residues in the CDR3. V lost 5 bases and J lost 6, with 12 bases in between. CDR3 region: CASRAGLSNSPLHF. CDR3 bases: TGTGCCAGCAGGGCGGGACTGTCTAATTCACCCCTCCACTTT.

J is TRBJ1-5 and V is TRBV30, with TRBD1 identical over 8 bases. Germline trimming cut 5 bases from V and 6 bases from J; bases unmatched to any gene: 9. CDR1 is GTSNPN and CDR2 is SVGIG in the germline V gene (reference sequence). CDR3 size: 14 residues. Here the CDR3 reads CAWGAQGAVQPQHF. Here the CDR3 DNA reads TGTGCCTGGGGCGCTCAGGGGGCCGTTCAGCCCCAGCATTTT. The full variable domain, with the rest looked up from reference TRBV30 and TRBJ1-5, is SQTIHQWPATLVQPVGSPLSLECTVEGTSNPNLYWYRQAAGRGLQLLFYSVGIGQISSEVPQNLSASRPQDRQFILSSKKLLLSDSGFYLCAWGAQGAVQPQHFGDGTRLSIL.

This clone came up once. The chain joins TRBV28 to TRBJ1-2; 8 bases fit TRBD1. The germline CDR1 and CDR2 sequences are MDHEN and SYDVKM. V lost 3 bases, J lost 7 bases, and 10 bases stayed unmatched. CDR3 length: 15 amino acids. The CDR3 region is CASSFPGQVVFGYTF. The CDR3 region has the DNA TGTGCCAGCAGTTTCCCGGGACAGGTAGTATTTGGCTACACCTTC.

V usage is TRBV30 and J usage is TRBJ2-4; 7 bases are a match to TRBD2. Germline loops: CDR1 GTSNPN, CDR2 SVGIG (reference sequence). The CDR3 loop spans 16 amino acids. J was trimmed by 2 bases and V by 1 base; bases with no gene match: 8. The DNA for the CDR3 is TGTGCCTGGAGTGCGGGGGGAATGAGGACCAAAAACATTCAGTACTTC. It is translated as CAWSAGGMRTKNIQYF.

The genes are TRBV12-3 or TRBV12-4 and TRBJ2-5, with D possibly being TRBD1 (6 bases). Trimming removed 3 bases from V and 5 bases from J, with 10 bases in between. This CDR3 comprises 13 residues. The CDR3 sequence is CASSFLGAETQYF. DNA of the CDR3: TGTGCCAGCAGTTTCTTGGGGGCGGAGACCCAGTACTTC.

The V and J genes are TRBV11-1 and TRBJ2-5; D uncertain. In germline, CDR1 is SGHAT, CDR2 FQDESV (reference sequence). Trimming took 1 base from V and 3 from J, leaving 6 bases between them. This CDR3 spans 13 amino acids. The CDR3 loop reads CASSLGAEETQYF. The DNA for the CDR3 is TGTGCCAGCAGCTTAGGAGCTGAAGAGACCCAGTACTTC.

This clone was found a few times. The V gene is TRBV2, the J gene TRBJ1-5, with TRBD1 as a possible D gene (5 bases). Germline V CDR1 and CDR2: SNHLY, FYNNEI. The V end lost 3 bases, the J end lost 4 bases, and 10 bases lay between the germline ends. CDR3 length: 14 residues. In DNA, the CDR3 is TGTGCCAGCAGTGATCGGGGGATGAATCAGCCCCAGCATTTT. Its protein product is CASSDRGMNQPQHF. The entire variable domain, with the rest obtained from reference TRBV2 and TRBJ1-5, is as follows: EPEVTQTPSHQVTQMGQEVILRCVPISNHLYFYWYRQILGQKVEFLVSFYNNEISEKSEIFDDQFSVERPDGSNFTLKIRSTKLEDSAMYFCASSDRGMNQPQHFGDGTRLSIL.

This clone has only one observation. The chain uses TRBV7-9 and TRBJ1-5, with a weak D call TRBD1 (5 bases). Trimming left V 6 bases short and J 1 base short, with 13 bases between. Germline V CDR1 and CDR2: SEHNR, FQNEAQ (reference sequence). The CDR3 loop spans 15 amino acids. Here the CDR3 DNA reads TGTGCCAGCAGTTCCGGGACTCGGAGCAATCAGCCCCAGCATTTT. Encoded protein: CASSSGTRSNQPQHF.

The gene calls are TRBV28 and TRBJ1-6, with D unresolved. CDR1 is MDHEN and CDR2 is SYDVKM in the germline V gene. V lost 5 bases and J 12 bases, leaving 11 bases between the germline ends. CDR3 length: 12 residues. CDR3: CASSTRREPLHF. The CDR3 bases are TGTGCCAGCAGTACCAGGCGGGAACCCCTCCACTTT.

The rearrangement links TRBV6-5 to TRBJ2-7, with 8 nucleotides matching TRBD1. The CDR3 runs to 14 residues. V trimming: 7 bases; J trimming: 5 bases; junction bases outside the gene matches: 10. Germline CDR1 MNHEY, CDR2 SVGAGI. The CDR3 DNA follows: TGTGCCAGCAACCCTGACAGGGGTTTAAACGAGCAGTACTTC. Protein: CASNPDRGLNEQYF.

This rearrangement joins TRBV6-5 to TRBJ1-2, with D unclear. The length of the CDR3 is 13 residues. Trimming cost V 2 bases and J 11 bases, with 15 bases left between them. The germline CDR1 and CDR2 sequences are MNHEY and SVGAGI. CDR3 amino acids: CASSYPGREGYTF. In DNA, the CDR3 is TGTGCCAGCAGTTACCCTGGACGAGAGGGATACACCTTC.

The genes are TRBV7-2 and TRBJ1-2; TRBD1 is a possible D gene (6 bases). CDR1 is SGHTA and CDR2 is FQGNSA in the germline V gene. The CDR3 consists of 15 residues. V dropped 2 bases and J dropped 1 base, with 11 bases sitting between them. CDR3 in amino acids: CASSLQQGLNYGYTF. The CDR3 DNA sequence: TGTGCCAGCAGCTTACAACAGGGCCTTAACTATGGCTACACCTTC.

This rearrangement joins TRBV7-2 to TRBJ1-4, with 12 bases identical to TRBD1. The CDR3 covers 13 residues. The V and J ends lost 5 bases and 11 bases, in that order; junction bases with no gene match: 3. Germline V lookup: CDR1 SGHTA, CDR2 FQGNSA. CDR3 DNA sequence: TGTGCCAGCAGCACCGGGACAGGGGGCAAACTGTTTTTT. It specifies CASSTGTGGKLFF.

This clone turned up a few times. The genes are TRBV21-1 and TRBJ1-1. TRBV21-1 is flagged as a pseudogene. This CDR3 has 13 residues. In DNA form, the CDR3 reads TGTGCCACCGGAGATTGGCTGAACACTGAAGCTTTCTTT. This sequence encodes CATGDWLNTEAFF.

The V and J genes are TRBV30 and TRBJ2-7; 10 bases map to TRBD1. After removal of 4 bases from V and 1 base from J, the junction contained 4 bases not matched to a gene. The CDR3 has 14 amino acids. The germline CDR1 and CDR2 sequences are GTSNPN and SVGIG (reference sequence). The CDR3 sequence is CAWTGGQGSYEQYF. DNA of the CDR3: TGTGCCTGGACCGGGGGACAGGGGTCCTACGAGCAGTACTTC.

The rearrangement uses TRBV19 and TRBJ1-4, with 7 nucleotides matching TRBD1. The germline gives CDR1 LNHDA, CDR2 SQIVND (reference sequence). This CDR3 is built from 16 residues. The V and J ends lost 5 bases and 5 bases, in that order; junction bases with no gene match: 11. The CDR3 loop reads CASSPSRQGGNEKLFF. In DNA, the CDR3 is TGTGCCAGTAGTCCGTCTAGACAGGGTGGGAATGAAAAACTGTTTTTT.